Following are 17 T cell receptor beta chains from one sample sequenced in a study of OX40 agonist ivuxolimab in advanced cancers. This table comes from immunoSEQ multiplex PCR, and its TCRdb copy is limited to in-frame clones, with some not included. The data show about 27,000 clones, around nine tenths seen once. This sample comprised CD4+ or CD8+ T cells sorted from blood, obtained in a trial of the OX40 agonist ivuxolimab. The source of these receptors is an adult with an advanced solid tumor such as melanoma, head and neck, liver or kidney cancer.

The V and J genes are TRBV9 and TRBJ1-4; 7 positions match TRBD1. Losses at the gene ends were 2 bases for V and 0 bases for J; bases not matched to a gene: 7. CDR1 is SGDLS and CDR2 is YYNGEE in the germline V gene. The CDR3 is 17 residues long. CDR3 nucleotide sequence: TGTGCCAGCAGCGTCCAGGGGGGTGATGCAACTAATGAAAAACTGTTTTTT. Translated, it gives CASSVQGGDATNEKLFF.

The rearrangement links TRBV27 to TRBJ1-1, with a possible D match to TRBD1 (5 bases). CDR3 length equals 13 residues. Germline CDR1 reads MNHEY; CDR2 reads SMNVEV (reference sequence). V gave up 1 base and J gave up 3 bases, with 6 bases separating them. CDR3 in amino acids: CASSLLGDTEAFF. The CDR3, as DNA: TGTGCCAGCAGTTTATTGGGGGACACTGAAGCTTTCTTT.

The genes are TRBV6-4 and TRBJ1-5; maybe TRBD1 (5 bases). Germline CDR1 MRHNA, CDR2 SNTAGT. The germline V and J ends were trimmed by 0 bases and 8 bases, with 14 bases remaining between them. The CDR3 sequence is 15 residues long. The CDR3 DNA reads TGTGCCAGCAGTGACTCAGGTGGGGCGATCGAGCCCCAGCATTTT. Its translation: CASSDSGGAIEPQHF.

The gene calls are TRBV14 and TRBJ1-3, with no clear D. Trimming took 0 bases from V and 4 from J, leaving 19 bases between them. This CDR3 comprises 18 residues. The germline CDR1 and CDR2 sequences are SGHDN and FVKESK. CDR3 protein: CASSQDVNGTSCGNTIYF. As DNA, the CDR3 is TGTGCCAGCAGCCAAGATGTTAACGGCACGAGCTGCGGAAACACCATATATTTT.

The chain has TRBV11-3 and TRBJ2-2; D could derive from TRBD1 or TRBD2 (5 bases each). Germline V gives CDR1 SGHNT, CDR2 YENEEA. This CDR3 is 11 amino acids long. V was trimmed by 0 bases and J by 15 bases, leaving 8 bases between them. The CDR3 sequence is CASSLEGRVFF. The CDR3 DNA sequence: TGTGCCAGCAGCTTAGAGGGACGGGTGTTTTTT.

V and J are TRBV10-2 and TRBJ2-1; D unclear. CDR1 WSHSY and CDR2 SAAADI come from the germline V gene. The CDR3 sequence is 13 residues long. Trimming left V 2 bases short and J 3 bases short, with 5 bases between. The chain's CDR3 is CASSEKSYNEQFF. The CDR3 bases are TGCGCCAGCAGTGAGAAAAGCTACAATGAGCAGTTCTTC.

The J gene is TRBJ1-2, the V gene TRBV19; D remains unclear. Looked up from germline, CDR1 is LNHDA and CDR2 is SQIVND (reference sequence). Trimming cost V 2 bases and J 1 base, with 11 bases left between them. The CDR3 length is 15 residues. The CDR3: CASSILTGVNYGYTF. CDR3 DNA: TGTGCCAGTAGTATATTGACGGGAGTTAACTATGGCTACACCTTC.

The gene calls are TRBV4-3 and TRBJ2-7, with D unclear. Germline values: CDR1 LGHNA, CDR2 YSLEER. CDR3 size: 16 residues. Trimming cost V 0 bases and J 6 bases, with 18 bases left between them. CDR3 coding DNA: TGCGCCAGCAGCCAAGATGTAACGACTTGGGCCTCCGAGCAGTACTTC. It codes for CASSQDVTTWASEQYF.

The chain links TRBV11-3 to TRBJ2-1; tentative D call: TRBD2 (6 bases). CDR1 is SGHNT and CDR2 is YENEEA in the germline V gene. The CDR3 length is 13 residues. V was cut by 4 bases and J by 4 bases, with 8 bases left in between. Here the CDR3 DNA reads TGTGCCAGCAGCTCGGAGGGTTACAATGAGCAGTTCTTC. Protein: CASSSEGYNEQFF.

V usage is TRBV4-2 and J usage is TRBJ1-5; D unresolved. Trimming took 3 bases from V and 1 from J, leaving 4 bases between them. This CDR3 has 13 amino acids. CDR1 and CDR2 (germline): LGHNA, YNFKEQ. CDR3 sequence: CASSHTSNQPQHF. DNA of the CDR3: TGTGCCAGCAGCCACACCAGCAATCAGCCCCAGCATTTT.

The chain has TRBV7-6 and TRBJ2-7; D perhaps matches TRBD2 (5 bases). V shed 7 bases and J shed 0 bases, with 10 bases lying between them. The germline V gene encodes CDR1 SGHVS and CDR2 FNYEAQ. The CDR3 is 13 residues long. For the CDR3, the DNA is TGTGCCAGCAACGACGGACTCTCCTACGAGCAGTACTTC. Its protein product is CASNDGLSYEQYF.

The genes are TRBV5-4 and TRBJ2-7, with unresolved D. The CDR3 loop spans 14 amino acids. The ends were cut back, 1 base at V and 4 bases at J, with 12 bases in the middle. Germline loops: CDR1 SGHNT, CDR2 YYREEE (reference sequence). CDR3 loop: CASSLSGSNYEQYF. CDR3 bases: TGTGCCAGCAGCTTGTCGGGTTCCAATTACGAGCAGTACTTC.

V and J are TRBV5-6 and TRBJ1-2; no clear D. Per the germline V gene, CDR1 is SGHDT and CDR2 is YYEEEE. The CDR3 extends over 14 amino acids. Trimming left V 4 bases short and J 7 bases short, with 17 bases between. The CDR3 nucleotides are TGTGCCAGCAGCGCAGACTGGACTTCGGGTGGCTACACCTTC. This sequence encodes CASSADWTSGGYTF.

J is TRBJ2-1 and V is TRBV5-1; 7 bases are a match to TRBD2. The CDR3 spans 15 residues. Germline CDR1 SGHRS, CDR2 YFSETQ. Trimming removed 2 bases from V and 5 bases from J; junction bases left unmatched: 7. CDR3 sequence reads: CASSFWFGTNNEQFF. CDR3 nucleotides: TGCGCCAGCAGCTTTTGGTTCGGGACTAACAATGAGCAGTTCTTC.

The chain carries TRBV6-1 and TRBJ2-7; either TRBD1 or TRBD2 may supply D (5 bases each). Per germline, CDR1 MNHNS and CDR2 SASEGT. V shed 6 bases and J shed 2 bases, with 14 bases lying between them. This CDR3 is built from 14 residues. CDR3 in amino acids: CASSNRGLTYEQYF. In DNA, the CDR3 is TGTGCCAGCAGCAACCGGGGCCTCACCTACGAGCAGTACTTC.

V gene TRBV4-1 combines with J gene TRBJ2-1, with D possibly TRBD2 on 6 matching bases. V shed 3 bases and J shed 6 bases, with 18 bases lying between them. In germline, CDR1 is MGHRA, CDR2 YSYEKL. The CDR3 loop spans 16 amino acids. The CDR3 spells CASSQQTRDLVNEQFF. DNA for the CDR3: TGCGCCAGCAGCCAGCAGACTAGAGATCTAGTCAATGAGCAGTTCTTC.

CDR3 bases: TGTGCCAGCAGCTCATGGACAGGGAGCGAGCAGTACTTC. It encodes CASSSWTGSEQYF. V is TRBV9 and J is TRBJ2-7; TRBD1 aligns across 8 bases. Per the germline V gene, CDR1 is SGDLS and CDR2 is YYNGEE. V shed 4 bases and J 6 bases; nucleotides not matched to a gene: 6. CDR3 length equals 13 residues.